The next 22 T cell receptor beta chains were all read from a single sample in a study of blood T cell repertoires in COVID-19. Assay used: immunoSEQ multiplex PCR; TCRdb lists only in-frame clones, some missing. This table has roughly 120,000 clones, around 76% appearing once. The sample consisted of peripheral blood. Source of these receptors: a man between 65 and 85 years old with acute or convalescent COVID-19.

This sequence joins TRBV9 and TRBJ2-7; the D gene is possibly TRBD1 (6 bases). V lost 0 bases and J lost 7, with 14 bases in between. The CDR3 extends over 14 amino acids. CDR1 is SGDLS, CDR2 YYNGEE, per germline. The CDR3 coding sequence is TGTGCCAGCAGCGTAGGTGGGGGCACTTGGGAGCAGTACTTC. It codes for CASSVGGGTWEQYF.

The chain employs TRBV27 and TRBJ1-3, with 7 nucleotides matching TRBD1. Per the germline V gene, CDR1 is MNHEY and CDR2 is SMNVEV (reference sequence). Unmatched junction bases numbered 7, after V lost 8 bases and J lost 0 bases. CDR3 length: 15 amino acids. The CDR3 bases are TGTGCCAGCTACGGGACAGCCTACTCTGGAAACACCATATATTTT. It translates to CASYGTAYSGNTIYF.

This chain joins TRBV20-1 and TRBJ1-5; weak D call: TRBD1 (6 bases). V lost 3 bases and J lost 4, with 19 bases in between. CDR1 DFQATT and CDR2 SNEGSKA come from the germline V gene (reference sequence). The CDR3 runs 16 residues. DNA for the CDR3: TGCAGTGCTAGTATGGGGGAGACAGGCTTTAATCAGCCCCAGCATTTT. Translating it yields CSASMGETGFNQPQHF.

CDR3 region: CASSNYRGGIIHTEAFF. In DNA, the CDR3 is TGTGCCAGCAGCAACTACCGGGGGGGGATCATCCACACTGAAGCTTTCTTT. This chain joins TRBV5-6 and TRBJ1-1; possibly TRBD1 for D (5 bases). The CDR3 loop spans 17 amino acids. CDR1 is SGHDT and CDR2 is YYEEEE in the germline V gene. The germline V and J ends were trimmed by 4 bases and 3 bases, with 22 bases remaining between them. The variable domain in full, with the rest retrieved from reference TRBV5-6 and TRBJ1-1, is DAGVTQSPTHLIKTRGQQVTLRCSPKSGHDTVSWYQQALGQGPQFIFQYYEEEERQRGNFPDRFSGHQFPNYSSELNVNALLLGDSALYLCASSNYRGGIIHTEAFFGQGTRLTVV.

This clone was seen a few times. This sequence joins TRBV5-1 and TRBJ2-7; 11 nucleotides match TRBD2. Trimming took 0 bases from V and 3 from J; bases not matched to a gene: 2. The germline V gene encodes CDR1 SGHRS and CDR2 YFSETQ. CDR3 length equals 15 residues. The CDR3 loop is CASSLEGTSGYEQYF. In DNA, the CDR3 is TGCGCCAGCAGCTTGGAGGGGACTAGCGGCTACGAGCAGTACTTC.

V is TRBV5-8 and J is TRBJ2-4; TRBD1 matches 10 bases. The ends lost 3 bases at V and 2 bases at J; junction bases unmatched: 5. This CDR3 is 16 amino acids long. CDR1 is SGHTS and CDR2 is YDEGEE in the germline V gene. The CDR3 sequence is CASSSRQGAPKNIQYF. The CDR3 DNA sequence: TGTGCCAGCAGCTCAAGACAGGGGGCCCCCAAAAACATTCAGTACTTC. The variable domain in full, with the rest retrieved from reference TRBV5-8 and TRBJ2-4, is EAGVTQSPTHLIKTRGQQATLRCSPISGHTSVYWYQQALGLGLQFLLWYDEGEERNRGNFPPRFSGRQFPNYSSELNVNALELEDSALYLCASSSRQGAPKNIQYFGAGTRLSVL.

This CDR3 reads CASSYDRGSTNEKLFF. CDR3 nucleotide sequence: TGTGCCAGCAGTTACGACAGGGGATCAACTAATGAAAAACTGTTTTTT. The gene calls are TRBV6-2 or TRBV6-3 and TRBJ1-4, with 8 bases identical to TRBD1. The trim removed 2 bases at V and 0 bases at J, leaving 2 bases unmatched. Germline CDR1 and CDR2: MNHEY and SVGEGT. This CDR3 comprises 16 residues.

The rearrangement joins TRBV19 to TRBJ1-3; 9 nucleotides agree with TRBD1. J gave up 2 bases and V 5 bases, and 4 bases lay outside the gene matches. In germline, CDR1 is LNHDA, CDR2 SQIVND (reference sequence). CDR3 length equals 15 residues. The CDR3 region is CASSRDRAPGNTIYF. The CDR3 region has the DNA TGTGCCAGTAGTCGGGACAGGGCCCCTGGAAACACCATATATTTT.

This clone came up once. CDR3 protein: CASSIGQLGNTIYF. CDR3 in DNA: TGTGCCAGTAGTATTGGACAGTTAGGAAACACCATATATTTT. The chain uses TRBV19 and TRBJ1-3; D possibly corresponds to TRBD1 (6 bases). Germline CDR1 LNHDA, CDR2 SQIVND (reference sequence). Between the trimmed V and J ends, which lost 3 bases and 4 bases, there was a span of 10 bases. CDR3 length: 14 amino acids.

As DNA, the CDR3 is TGTGCCACCAGCAGAGATCCAGAAAACACTGAAGCTTTCTTT. Translation gives CATSRDPENTEAFF. The chain links TRBV15 to TRBJ1-1; D is uncertain. The germline V and J ends were trimmed by 0 bases and 2 bases, with 7 bases remaining between them. The CDR3 covers 14 residues. Per the germline V gene, CDR1 is LNHNV and CDR2 is YYDKDF (reference sequence).

The chain combines TRBV11-3 with TRBJ2-7, with 10 bases aligning to TRBD1. The germline CDR1 and CDR2 sequences are SGHNT and YENEEA. V shed 5 bases and J 6 bases; nucleotides not matched to a gene: 10. The CDR3 length is 15 residues. CDR3 in DNA: TGTGCCAGCAGCCCGCGACAGGGGGCCTCTCCCGAGCAGTACTTC. Amino acid sequence: CASSPRQGASPEQYF.

This chain links TRBV12-2 with TRBJ1-2. TRBV12-2 is an annotated pseudogene. CDR3 size: 14 residues. The CDR3 reads CASLSGRVVYGYTF. Here the CDR3 DNA reads TGTGCAAGTCTCTCAGGGAGGGTGGTCTATGGCTACACCTTC.

This clone appeared a few times. The gene calls are TRBV11-3 and TRBJ1-4; D uncertain. Trimming pared 3 bases from V and 8 bases from J, leaving 10 bases between. The CDR3 loop spans 13 amino acids. Germline-derived CDR1 and CDR2 are SGHNT and YENEEA. CDR3 nucleotide sequence: TGTGCCAGCAGCTTCTCATTGGGCGAAAAACTGTTTTTT. It codes for CASSFSLGEKLFF.

The chain combines TRBV27 with TRBJ1-6, with D possibly TRBD1 on 5 matching bases. V shed 5 bases and J shed 10 bases, with 15 bases lying between them. Germline V CDR1 and CDR2: MNHEY, SMNVEV (reference sequence). CDR3 length: 14 amino acids. The CDR3 DNA reads as TGTGCCAGCAGTAACTGGGGGGGAGCCTCACCCCTCCACTTT. Its translation: CASSNWGGASPLHF.

This clone was observed a few times. The gene calls are TRBV5-6 and TRBJ1-5; TRBD1 agrees at 9 bases. The germline V gene encodes CDR1 SGHDT and CDR2 YYEEEE. Germline trimming cut 2 bases from V and 5 bases from J; bases unmatched to any gene: 8. This CDR3 comprises 16 residues. The CDR3 loop reads CASSLTRDRVDQPQHF. The CDR3 DNA follows: TGTGCCAGCAGCTTAACTCGGGACAGGGTCGATCAGCCCCAGCATTTT.

The chain couples TRBV4-1 to TRBJ1-4; 7 positions match TRBD1. Germline V CDR1 and CDR2: MGHRA, YSYEKL. This CDR3 comprises 15 residues. V lost 6 bases to trimming and J lost 5 bases; unmatched junction nucleotides: 9. CDR3 coding DNA: TGCGCCAGCAGAAGGACCGGGACAGTAAATGAAAAACTGTTTTTT. This encodes CASRRTGTVNEKLFF.

This chain links TRBV4-1 with TRBJ2-7, with TRBD1 as a possible D gene (5 bases). Germline values: CDR1 MGHRA, CDR2 YSYEKL. The ends were cut back, 3 bases at V and 5 bases at J, with 8 bases in the middle. The CDR3 consists of 12 residues. As DNA, the CDR3 is TGCGCCAGCAGCCACCAGGGCGACGAGCAGTACTTC. Protein: CASSHQGDEQYF.

In this sample, this clone turned up once. The rearrangement joins TRBV4-2 to TRBJ1-2, with 10 nucleotides matching TRBD1. The CDR3 extends over 15 amino acids. The J segment lost 6 bases and the V segment lost 3 bases, leaving 7 bases of the junction unmatched. Per germline, CDR1 LGHNA and CDR2 YNFKEQ. The CDR3 region has the DNA TGTGCCAGCAGCCACGCTAGACAGGGGGCACATGGCTACACCTTC. It yields the protein CASSHARQGAHGYTF.

There are a few counts of this clone. The V call is TRBV19, the J call TRBJ1-5; tentative D call: TRBD1 (6 bases). From germline, CDR1 is LNHDA and CDR2 SQIVND (reference sequence). Trimming removed 7 bases from V and 0 bases from J, with 22 bases in between. This CDR3 is 18 amino acids long. The CDR3, as DNA: TGTGCCAGTAAGGGGGACCCGGGAGGGCCTTATAGCAATCAGCCCCAGCATTTT. Residues: CASKGDPGGPYSNQPQHF.

The CDR3 bases are TGCGCCAGCAGCCAAGAACCGTTACTAAACACTGAAGCTTTCTTT. This gives the protein CASSQEPLLNTEAFF. The chain uses TRBV4-3 and TRBJ1-1; no reliable D call. V lost 0 bases, J lost 2 bases, and 10 bases lay in between. The germline gives CDR1 LGHNA, CDR2 YSLEER. The CDR3 has 15 amino acids.

This clone came up a few times. The chain joins TRBV10-1 to TRBJ1-4; 8 nucleotides agree with TRBD1. The V gene end was trimmed by 0 bases and the J gene end by 7 bases; junction bases not matched to a gene: 16. This CDR3 comprises 19 residues. Germline CDR1 WNHNN, CDR2 SYGVQD (reference sequence). For the CDR3, the DNA is TGCGCCAGCAGTGAGTCGGGCCCGTACTACCAGGGGGCGAGTGAAAAACTGTTTTTT. Its translation: CASSESGPYYQGASEKLFF.

V and J are TRBV9 and TRBJ1-2, with D possibly being TRBD1 (6 bases). The CDR3 consists of 14 residues. The ends were cut back, 2 bases at V and 4 bases at J, with 12 bases in the middle. Looked up from germline, CDR1 is SGDLS and CDR2 is YYNGEE. This CDR3 is CASSVDSHIYGYTF. CDR3 in DNA: TGTGCCAGCAGCGTGGACAGCCACATCTATGGCTACACCTTC.